This T cell receptor beta chain was sequenced in a study of blood T cell repertoires in COVID-19 (TCRdb year 2020). General notes on the study: Collaborator samples came from the United States, Italy and Spain and covered acute and convalescent phases of COVID-19. The prospective study material was composed of cDNA or gDNA derived from T cells, B-cell-depleted T cells, or PBMCs. Subjects who had been exposed to COVID-19, were actively infected with it, or had recovered from it provided the deeply sampled blood TCRbeta repertoires that made up the dataset. The repertoires were made available in a free public database intended to serve as a resource for research on the immune response to SARS-CoV-2. Samples were obtained from the ongoing ImmuneRACE study (first 160 participants) and from some 1,200 subjects provided by 6 global collaborators. A de-identified subject ID, COVID-19 status, age in years and sex were almost always included in the sample metadata. HLA class I and class II types, where available, came from metadata supplied by the sample provider rather than from assay-based typing.

Points on this clone: This receptor's antigen is unknown. Per-nucleotide qualities are absent, and no much larger clonotype sits a single base away.

TCRbeta CDR3 regions were amplified from genomic DNA by means of the immunoSEQ Assay, a bias-controlled multiplex PCR. The source study handled its data this way. The number of nucleated cells in each sample was estimated from the amplification of reference gene primers within the assay. To quantify the absolute abundance of each unique TCRbeta CDR3 rearrangement, sequence reads were collapsed and filtered. Productive Simpson clonality was computed per sample as the square root of Simpson's diversity index over productive rearrangements. The table comes from immuneACCESS by way of TCRdb, which keeps in-frame sequences with V and J called. Part of the clones is missing from these tables; in studies checked, under half for an unresolved V gene and the rest for unknown reasons. V, J and clone size derive from that table, while D and trimming were established from the DNA sequence. A total of around 100,000 clones appear in this sample, 85% of them only once. Around an eighth of the sample is taken by the ten largest.

Study-level results and caveats: Clinical and demographic metadata were provided uncurated, with the amount varying by source and participant.

The collaborating institutions used their own protocols to collect whole blood in K2EDTA tubes. For TCRbeta analysis, collaborator samples were shipped as frozen whole blood, as isolated PBMCs, or as DNA extracted from either sample type. Sequenced input: peripheral blood. This clonotype was obtained from a man aged 45-60 years with active or convalescent COVID-19.

This receptor has the CDR3 CASSLGLATAYEQYF. At the DNA level, the sequence is TGTGCCAGCAGCTTAGGACTAGCGACGGCCTACGAGCAGTACTTC. The sequence links TRBV11-2 to TRBJ2-7, and 8 bases in between align with TRBD2. The CDR3 spans 15 residues, from the cysteine through the phenylalanine. CDR3 DNA is the only sequence kept; it has 45 bases, read in frame from the first base. CDR1 and CDR2 were assigned from the germline V gene as SGHAT and FQNNGV. The germline V and J ends show losses of 1 base and 2 bases respectively, and no gene match explains 4 bases of the junction. Full variable domain (CDR3 extended with the reference TRBV11-2 and TRBJ2-7 proteins): EAGVAQSPRYKIIEKRQSVAFWCNPISGHATLYWYQQILGQGPKLLIQFQNNGVVDDSQLPKDRFSAERLKGVDSTLKIQPAKLEDSAVYLCASSLGLATAYEQYFGPGTRLTVT.